The clone carrying this TCR beta chain appeared a few times. The antigen is not known. A single record per CDR3 protein comes from TCRdb applying MiXCR to the RT-PCR reads. Of approximately 300,000 distinct CDR3 sequences listed, 22% are singletons. These data come from a study of response to subunit inactivated influenza vaccine. Study-level points and caveats: Each seasonal influenza vaccination recruits few new T cells, the authors suggested.

CDR1 and CDR2 (germline): SGDLS, YYNGEE. Trimming cost V 4 bases and J 7 bases; bases outside gene matches: 5. The CDR3 has 14 residues. The receptor was derived from a man between 45 and 75 years old who received an inactivated influenza vaccine. Material: PBMCs from blood, obtained approximately 20 months after vaccination. The rearrangement joins TRBV9 to TRBJ2-1, with TRBD1 identical over 10 bases. This chain's CDR3 is CASSPRQGANEQFF. CDR3 DNA sequence: TGTGCCAGCAGCCCCCGACAGGGGGCGAATGAGCAGTTCTTC.